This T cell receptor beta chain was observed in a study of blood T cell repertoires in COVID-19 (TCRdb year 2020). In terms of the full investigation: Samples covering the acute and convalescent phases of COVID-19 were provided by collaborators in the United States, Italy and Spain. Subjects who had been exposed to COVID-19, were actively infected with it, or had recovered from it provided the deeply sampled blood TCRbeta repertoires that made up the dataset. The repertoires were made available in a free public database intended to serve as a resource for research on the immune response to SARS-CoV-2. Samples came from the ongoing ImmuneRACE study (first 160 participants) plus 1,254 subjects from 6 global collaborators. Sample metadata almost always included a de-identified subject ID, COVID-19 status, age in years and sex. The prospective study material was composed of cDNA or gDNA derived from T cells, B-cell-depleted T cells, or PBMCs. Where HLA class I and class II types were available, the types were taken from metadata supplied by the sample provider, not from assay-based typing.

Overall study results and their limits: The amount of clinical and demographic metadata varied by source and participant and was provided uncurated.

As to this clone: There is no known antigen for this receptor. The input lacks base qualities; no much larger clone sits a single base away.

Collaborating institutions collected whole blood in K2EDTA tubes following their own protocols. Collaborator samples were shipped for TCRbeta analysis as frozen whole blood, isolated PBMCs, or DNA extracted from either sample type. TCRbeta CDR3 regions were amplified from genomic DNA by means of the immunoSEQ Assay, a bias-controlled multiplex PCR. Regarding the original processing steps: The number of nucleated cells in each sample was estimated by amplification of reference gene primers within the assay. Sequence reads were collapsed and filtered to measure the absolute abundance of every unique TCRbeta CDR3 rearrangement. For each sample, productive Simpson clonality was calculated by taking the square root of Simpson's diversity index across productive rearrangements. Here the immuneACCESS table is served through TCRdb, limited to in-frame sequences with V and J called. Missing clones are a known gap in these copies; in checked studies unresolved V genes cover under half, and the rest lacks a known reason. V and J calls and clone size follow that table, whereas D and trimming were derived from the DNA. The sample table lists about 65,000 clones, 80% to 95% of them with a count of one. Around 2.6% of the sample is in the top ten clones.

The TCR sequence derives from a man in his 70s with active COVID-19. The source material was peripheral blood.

At the DNA level, the sequence is TGTGCCAGCAGCTTGTTACAGGGCGCGAACACCGGGGAGCTGTTTTTT. Its protein is CASSLLQGANTGELFF. The chain uses TRBV5-5 and TRBJ2-2; the D gene is possibly TRBD1, with 6 bases matching. V gives up 1 base and J gives up 0 bases, and the segment between their germline ends measures 10 bases. The CDR3 covers 16 residues, taking in both the cysteine and the phenylalanine. The CDR3 DNA has 48 bases and is translated from base 1. CDR1 and CDR2, per the germline V gene (reference sequence), are SGHKS and YYEKEE.